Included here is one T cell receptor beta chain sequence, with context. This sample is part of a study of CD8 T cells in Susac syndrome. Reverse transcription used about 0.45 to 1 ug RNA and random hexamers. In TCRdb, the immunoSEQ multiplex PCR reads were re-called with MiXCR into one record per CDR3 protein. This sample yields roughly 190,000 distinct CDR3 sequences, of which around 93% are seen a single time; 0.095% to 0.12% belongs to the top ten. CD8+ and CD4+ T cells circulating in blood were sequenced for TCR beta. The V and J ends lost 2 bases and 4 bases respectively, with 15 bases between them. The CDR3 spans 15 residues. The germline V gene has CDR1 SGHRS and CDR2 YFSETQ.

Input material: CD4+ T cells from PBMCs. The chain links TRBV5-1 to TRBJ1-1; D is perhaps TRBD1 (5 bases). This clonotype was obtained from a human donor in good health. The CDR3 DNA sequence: TGCGCCAGCAGCTTACGTGAGGGGCAGGGCACTGAAGCTTTCTTT. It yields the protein CASSLREGQGTEAFF.